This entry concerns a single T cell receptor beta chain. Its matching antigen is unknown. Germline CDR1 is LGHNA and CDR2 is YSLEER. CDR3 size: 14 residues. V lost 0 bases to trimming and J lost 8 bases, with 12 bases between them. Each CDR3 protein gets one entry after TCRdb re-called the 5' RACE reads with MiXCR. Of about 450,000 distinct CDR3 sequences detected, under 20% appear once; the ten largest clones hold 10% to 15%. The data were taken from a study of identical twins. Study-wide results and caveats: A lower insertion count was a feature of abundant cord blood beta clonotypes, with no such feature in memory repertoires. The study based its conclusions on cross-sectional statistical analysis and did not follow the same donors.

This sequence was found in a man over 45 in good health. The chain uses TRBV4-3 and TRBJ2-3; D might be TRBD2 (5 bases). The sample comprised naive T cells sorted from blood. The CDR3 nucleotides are TGCGCCAGCAGCCAAGAGTTCCCCCGGGGTACGCAGTATTTT. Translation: CASSQEFPRGTQYF.